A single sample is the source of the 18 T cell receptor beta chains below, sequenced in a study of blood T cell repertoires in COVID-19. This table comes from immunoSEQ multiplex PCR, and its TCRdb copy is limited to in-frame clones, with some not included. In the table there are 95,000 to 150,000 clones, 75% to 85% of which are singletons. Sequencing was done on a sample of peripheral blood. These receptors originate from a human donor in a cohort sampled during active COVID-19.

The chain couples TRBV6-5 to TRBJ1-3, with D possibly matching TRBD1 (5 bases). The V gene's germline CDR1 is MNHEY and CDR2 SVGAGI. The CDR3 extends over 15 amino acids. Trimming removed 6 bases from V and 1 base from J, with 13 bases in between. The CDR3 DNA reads TGTGCCAGCAGCGGAGGGGCGGCGTCTGGAAACACCATATATTTT. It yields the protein CASSGGAASGNTIYF.

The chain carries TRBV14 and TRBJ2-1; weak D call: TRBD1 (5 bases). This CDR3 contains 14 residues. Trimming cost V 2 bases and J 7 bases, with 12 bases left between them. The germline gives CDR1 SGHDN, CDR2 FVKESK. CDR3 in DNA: TGTGCCAGCAGCCAATCGACAGCTAAGAATGAGCAGTTCTTC. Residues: CASSQSTAKNEQFF.

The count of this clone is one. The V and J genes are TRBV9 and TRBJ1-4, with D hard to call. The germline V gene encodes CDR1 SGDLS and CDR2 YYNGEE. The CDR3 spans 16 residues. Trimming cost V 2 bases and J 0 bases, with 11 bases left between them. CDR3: CASSVGSEATNEKLFF. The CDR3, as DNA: TGTGCCAGCAGCGTCGGCAGCGAAGCAACTAATGAAAAACTGTTTTTT.

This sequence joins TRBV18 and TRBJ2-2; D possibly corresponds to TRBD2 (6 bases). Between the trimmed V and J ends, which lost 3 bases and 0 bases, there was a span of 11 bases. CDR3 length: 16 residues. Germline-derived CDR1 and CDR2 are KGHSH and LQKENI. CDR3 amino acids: CASSPTSSPNTGELFF. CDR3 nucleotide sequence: TGTGCCAGCTCACCTACTAGCTCCCCGAACACCGGGGAGCTGTTTTTT.

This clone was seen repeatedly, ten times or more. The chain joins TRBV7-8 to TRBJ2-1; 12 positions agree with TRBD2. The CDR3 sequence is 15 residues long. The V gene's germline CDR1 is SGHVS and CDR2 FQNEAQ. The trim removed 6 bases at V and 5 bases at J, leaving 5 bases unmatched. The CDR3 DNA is TGTGCCAGCAGAGAACTAGCGGGGGGCAACAATGAGCAGTTCTTC. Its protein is CASRELAGGNNEQFF.

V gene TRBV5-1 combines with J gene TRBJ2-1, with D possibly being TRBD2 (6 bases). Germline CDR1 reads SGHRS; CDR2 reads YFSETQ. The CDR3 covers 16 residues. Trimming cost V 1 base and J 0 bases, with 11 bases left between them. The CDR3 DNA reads TGCGCCAGCAGCTTGTCCGGGGGACCCTCCTACAATGAGCAGTTCTTC. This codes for CASSLSGGPSYNEQFF.

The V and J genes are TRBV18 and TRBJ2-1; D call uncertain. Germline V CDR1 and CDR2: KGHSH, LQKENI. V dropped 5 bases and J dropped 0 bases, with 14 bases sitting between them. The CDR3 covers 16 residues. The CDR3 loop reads CASSAPQESSYNEQFF. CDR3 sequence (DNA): TGTGCCAGCTCAGCTCCTCAAGAGAGCTCCTACAATGAGCAGTTCTTC.

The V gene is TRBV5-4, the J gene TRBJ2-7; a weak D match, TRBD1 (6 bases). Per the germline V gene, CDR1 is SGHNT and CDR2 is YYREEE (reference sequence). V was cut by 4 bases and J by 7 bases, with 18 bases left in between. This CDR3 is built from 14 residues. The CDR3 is CASSPRVGAEEQYF. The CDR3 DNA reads TGTGCCAGCAGCCCTAGAGTGGGGGCGGAAGAGCAGTACTTC.

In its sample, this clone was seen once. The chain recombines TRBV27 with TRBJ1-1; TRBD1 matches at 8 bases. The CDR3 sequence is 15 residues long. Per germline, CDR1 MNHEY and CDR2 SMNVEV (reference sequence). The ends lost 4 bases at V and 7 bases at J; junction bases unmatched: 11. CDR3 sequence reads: CASSSGAGGGIEAFF. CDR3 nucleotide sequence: TGTGCCAGCAGTTCAGGGGCAGGGGGCGGTATTGAAGCTTTCTTT.

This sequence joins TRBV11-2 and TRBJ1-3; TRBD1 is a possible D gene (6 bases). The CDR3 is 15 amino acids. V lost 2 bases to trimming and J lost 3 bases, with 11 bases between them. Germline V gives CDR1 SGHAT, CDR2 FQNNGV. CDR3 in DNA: TGTGCCAGCAGCTTAAGTTCAGGGGTTGGAAACACCATATATTTT. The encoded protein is CASSLSSGVGNTIYF.

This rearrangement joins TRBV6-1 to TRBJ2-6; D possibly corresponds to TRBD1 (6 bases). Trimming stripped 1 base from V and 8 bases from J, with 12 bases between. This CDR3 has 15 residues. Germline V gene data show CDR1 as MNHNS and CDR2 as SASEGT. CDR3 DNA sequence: TGTGCCAGCAGTGAAGGGACAGCCCGAACCAACGTCCTGACTTTC. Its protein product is CASSEGTARTNVLTF.

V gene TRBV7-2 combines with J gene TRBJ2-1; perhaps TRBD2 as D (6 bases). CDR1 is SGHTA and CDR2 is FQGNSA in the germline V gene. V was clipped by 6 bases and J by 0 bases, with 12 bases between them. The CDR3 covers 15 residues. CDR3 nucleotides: TGTGCCAGCAGTAAGACTAGATCCTCCTACAATGAGCAGTTCTTC. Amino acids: CASSKTRSSYNEQFF.

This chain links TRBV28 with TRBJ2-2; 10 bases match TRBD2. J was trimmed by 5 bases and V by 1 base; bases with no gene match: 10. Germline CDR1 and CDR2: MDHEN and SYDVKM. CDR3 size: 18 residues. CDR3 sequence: CASSLSLAGAWDTGELFF. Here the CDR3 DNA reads TGTGCCAGCAGTTTATCGCTAGCGGGGGCTTGGGATACCGGGGAGCTGTTTTTT.

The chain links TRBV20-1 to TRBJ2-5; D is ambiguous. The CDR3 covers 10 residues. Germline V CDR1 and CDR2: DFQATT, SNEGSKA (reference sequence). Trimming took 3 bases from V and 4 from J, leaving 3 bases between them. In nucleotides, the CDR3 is TGCAGTGCTAGCTTAGAGACCCAGTACTTC. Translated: CSASLETQYF.

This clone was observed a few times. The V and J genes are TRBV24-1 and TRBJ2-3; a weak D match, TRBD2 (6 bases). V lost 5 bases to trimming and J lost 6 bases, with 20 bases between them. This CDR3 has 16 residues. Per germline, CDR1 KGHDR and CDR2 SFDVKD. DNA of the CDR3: TGTGCCACCAGTGGTGCGACGGGGGTCCAGGGTGATACGCAGTATTTT. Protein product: CATSGATGVQGDTQYF.

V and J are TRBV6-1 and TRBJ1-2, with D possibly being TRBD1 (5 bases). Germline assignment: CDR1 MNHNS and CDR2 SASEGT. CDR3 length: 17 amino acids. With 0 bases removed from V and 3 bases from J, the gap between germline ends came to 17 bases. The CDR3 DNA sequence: TGTGCCAGCAGTGAAGCGGGGGGTGTCGGATTATACTATGGCTACACCTTC. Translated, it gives CASSEAGGVGLYYGYTF.

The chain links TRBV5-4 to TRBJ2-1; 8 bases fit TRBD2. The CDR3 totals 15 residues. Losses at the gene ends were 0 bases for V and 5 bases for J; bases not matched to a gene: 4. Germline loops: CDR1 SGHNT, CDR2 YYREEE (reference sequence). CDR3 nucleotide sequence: TGTGCCAGCAGCTTGGAACTAGCGGTCAACAATGAGCAGTTCTTC. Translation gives CASSLELAVNNEQFF.

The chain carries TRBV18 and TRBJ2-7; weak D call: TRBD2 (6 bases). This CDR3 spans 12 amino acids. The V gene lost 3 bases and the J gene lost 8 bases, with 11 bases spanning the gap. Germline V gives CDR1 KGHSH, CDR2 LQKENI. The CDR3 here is CASSPPGLQQYF. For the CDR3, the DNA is TGTGCCAGCTCACCGCCGGGACTTCAGCAGTACTTC.